This T cell receptor beta chain came from a study of monozygotic twins with inflammatory bowel disease (dated by TCRdb to about 2019). For context, the study as a whole: The full study comprised some 30 monozygotic twin pairs: nine German pairs (four IBD-concordant, five IBD-discordant) and 19 IBD-discordant Danish pairs. The search for disease-associated traits relied mainly on comparing IBD patients with their genetically identical healthy co-twins within discordant pairs. Each individual had, on average, about 151 000 unique TCRalpha sequences and 181 000 unique TCRbeta sequences available for analysis. Here is what the overall study found, with its caveats: Concordant and discordant twins showed no difference in repertoire similarity, possibly because of limited statistical power. No single strong signal or clonotype linked to IBD turned up in the results, so the idea that one exists was not supported. Different T cell subtypes could not be distinguished in the analysis. Fewer clonotypes were shared with other individuals by IBD patients than by healthy twins, most markedly in patients showing signs of disease activity. TCRbeta repertoire diversity, by inverse Simpson index, was decreased in IBD patients compared with their healthy co-twins. Background noise and inter-individual variability may have been introduced into the repertoires by the differing immunosuppressive treatments among patients.

From each donor, a roughly 2.5 ml peripheral blood sample was collected into PAXgene tubes and kept at -80 degrees C. Total RNA was isolated from whole blood with the PAXgene blood miRNA kit on an automated QIAcube, without T cell sorting. Peripheral blood from monozygotic twin pairs concordant or discordant for inflammatory bowel disease was subjected to deep TCRalpha and TCRbeta repertoire profiling with unique molecular barcoding. Smoking habits were recorded for all twin pairs, and each individual was classified as a current, former or never smoker. On this clonotype itself: What antigen it recognizes has not been identified.

CDR1 and CDR2 (MGHDK, SYGVNS) derive from the germline V gene. Spanning cysteine to phenylalanine, the CDR3 consists of 15 amino acids. No DNA sequence is on record. The library relied on 5' RACE. Preparation of each TCR library used around 3.5 ug of total RNA. For each sample, cDNA synthesis was carried out in eight separate reactions using SMARTScribe reverse transcriptase. During cDNA synthesis, template switching was used to introduce unique molecular identifiers that contained a 6-nucleotide sample barcode. TCRalpha and TCRbeta cDNA was amplified in two nested PCRs of around 15 and 9 cycles, and bead purification was carried out after each PCR. Before amplification, the cDNA was treated with uracil DNA-glycosylase and purified using the QIAquick PCR purification kit. In the second PCR, Illumina TruSeq-compatible adapters and sample-specific barcodes were added. TapeStation and Qubit were used to check library quality and concentration, and about 4.5 ng of each library was pooled. The pooled libraries were sequenced with 2 x 100 bp reads and custom sequencing primers on an Illumina HiSeq2500 single-index Rapid Run. As for the original processing: UMI-based consensus assembly with MiGEC version 1.2.6 was used to correct PCR and sequencing errors. MiXCR version 2.1.1 was used for V(D)J alignment, clonotype assembly and CDR3 extraction. To normalise gene usage, clonotype sharing and MAIT/NKT TCR abundance, the analysis used the top 1000, 10 000 and 20 000 clonotypes per sample. After downsampling to 27 000 UMIs, diversity was calculated as the inverse Simpson index using the vegan R package. Paired Mann-Whitney U tests were applied to discordant twin pairs, with Benjamini-Hochberg correction for multiple testing. TCRdb reprocessed the reads and provides one entry for every CDR3 protein sequence; no DNA is given. TCRdb's processing, not the authors' own work, is the source of the V and J calls. The sample's records list about 160,000 distinct CDR3 sequences. The biggest ten clones account for 2.4% of the sample.

This TCR was sampled from a human donor with ulcerative colitis or Crohn's disease, or a healthy co-twin of an affected twin (not recorded which). The sequence joins TRBV25-1 to TRBJ2-1; TCRdb calls TRBD1, which cannot be checked without DNA. Sequences were obtained from blood. The CDR3 has the sequence CASSKTGGTYNEQFF.